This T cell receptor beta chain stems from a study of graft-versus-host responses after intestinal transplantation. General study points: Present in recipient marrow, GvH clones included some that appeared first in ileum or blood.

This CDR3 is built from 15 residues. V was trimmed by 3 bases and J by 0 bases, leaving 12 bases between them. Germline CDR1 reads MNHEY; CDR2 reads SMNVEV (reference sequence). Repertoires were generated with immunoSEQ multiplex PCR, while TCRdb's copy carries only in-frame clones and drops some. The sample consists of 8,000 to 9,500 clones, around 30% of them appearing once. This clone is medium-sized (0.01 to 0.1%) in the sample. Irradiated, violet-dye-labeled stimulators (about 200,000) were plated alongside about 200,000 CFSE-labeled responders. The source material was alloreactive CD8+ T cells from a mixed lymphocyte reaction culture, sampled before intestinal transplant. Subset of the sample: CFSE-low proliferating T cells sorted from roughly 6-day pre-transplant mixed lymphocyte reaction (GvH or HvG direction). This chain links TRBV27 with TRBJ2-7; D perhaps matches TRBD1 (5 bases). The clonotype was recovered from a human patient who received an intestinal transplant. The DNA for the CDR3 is TGTGCCAGCAGTTTGGCAGGGTCAACCTCCTACGAGCAGTACTTC. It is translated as CASSLAGSTSYEQYF.